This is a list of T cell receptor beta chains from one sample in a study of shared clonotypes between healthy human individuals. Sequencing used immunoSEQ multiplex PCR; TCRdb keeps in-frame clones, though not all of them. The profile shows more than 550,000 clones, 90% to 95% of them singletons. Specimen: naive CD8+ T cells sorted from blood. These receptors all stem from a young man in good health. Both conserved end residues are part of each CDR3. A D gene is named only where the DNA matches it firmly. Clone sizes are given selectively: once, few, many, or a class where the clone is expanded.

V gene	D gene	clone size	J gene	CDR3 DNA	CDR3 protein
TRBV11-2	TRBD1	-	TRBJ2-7	TGTGCCAGCAGCTTAGATTGGGTGCAGGGGGCGCGATACGAGCAGTACTTC	CASSLDWVQGARYEQYF
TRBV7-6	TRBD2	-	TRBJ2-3	TGTGCCAGCAGCTTAGTTTTCGCGGGAGAGGATTCAGATACGCAGTATTTT	CASSLVFAGEDSDTQYF
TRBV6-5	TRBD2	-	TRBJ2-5	TGTGCCAGCAGTTACGGGACTAGCGGGAGCGCAGAGACCCAGTACTTC	CASSYGTSGSAETQYF
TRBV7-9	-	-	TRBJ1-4	TGTGCCAGCAGCTTAGCCGATCCGCCAGGTGAAAAACTGTTTTTT	CASSLADPPGEKLFF
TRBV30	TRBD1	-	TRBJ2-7	TGTGCCTGGAGCTGGGGACAGGGGGACTACGAGCAGTACTTC	CAWSWGQGDYEQYF
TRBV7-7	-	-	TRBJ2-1	TGTGCTAGCAGCCTAGGGGGGCCGATGAGCAATGAGCAGTTCTTC	CASSLGGPMSNEQFF
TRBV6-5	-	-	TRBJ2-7	TGTGCCAGCAGTCCCGGGGCAGATGGGGCCTACGAGCAGTACTTC	CASSPGADGAYEQYF
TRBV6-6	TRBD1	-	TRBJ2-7	TGTGCCAGCAGTTACCTAGACAGGGGGGTCAACGAGCAGTACTTC	CASSYLDRGVNEQYF
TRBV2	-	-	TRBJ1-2	TGTGCCAGCATCATAGGGTACGCCTATGGCTACACCTTC	CASIIGYAYGYTF
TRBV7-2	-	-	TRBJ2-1	TGTGCCAGCAGCTTAAATAGAGCGTTTCATGAGCAGTTCTTC	CASSLNRAFHEQFF
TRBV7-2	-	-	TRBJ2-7	TGTGCCAGCAGCTTAGCGTTGTGGGGCACCTACGAGCAGTACTTC	CASSLALWGTYEQYF
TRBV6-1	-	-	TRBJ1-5	TGTGCCAGCAGTGAGAAGGGAGTCTTAAAGGGACGCAATCAGCCCCAGCATTTT	CASSEKGVLKGRNQPQHF
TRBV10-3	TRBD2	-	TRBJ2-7	TGTGCCATCAGTAATGAGCGGGAGAGATACGAGCAGTACTTC	CAISNERERYEQYF
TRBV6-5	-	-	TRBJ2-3	TGTGCCAGCAGTTCTAGCCGACTAGACCGGCAGTATTTT	CASSSSRLDRQYF
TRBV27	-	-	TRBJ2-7	TGTGCCAGCAGTTGGGGGTACGAGCAGTACTTC	CASSWGYEQYF
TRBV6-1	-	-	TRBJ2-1	TGTGCCAGCAGTGAAGCTAGCAACGGGGCCAATGAGCAGTTCTTC	CASSEASNGANEQFF
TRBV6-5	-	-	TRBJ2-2	TGTGCCAGCAGCAACAGGGTCGCCGGGGAGCTGTTTTTT	CASSNRVAGELFF
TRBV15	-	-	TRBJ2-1	TGTGCCACCAGCAGAGATTTGATACTCTACAATGAGCAGTTCTTC	CATSRDLILYNEQFF
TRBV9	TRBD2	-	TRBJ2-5	TGTGCCAGCAGCGCAGGAGAGACAACTAGCGGGAGAGAGACCCAGTACTTC	CASSAGETTSGRETQYF
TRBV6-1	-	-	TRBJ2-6	TGTGCCAGCGGGGGGATCTCTGGGGCCAACGTCCTGACTTTC	CASGGISGANVLTF
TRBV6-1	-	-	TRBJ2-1	TGTGCCAGCAGCTACCGGATTTCGGACAGCGGGAAGTTCTTC	CASSYRISDSGKFF
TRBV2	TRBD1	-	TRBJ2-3	TGTGCCAGCAGTGACCTTTCCGGGACAGGGGTAGATACGCAGTATTTT	CASSDLSGTGVDTQYF
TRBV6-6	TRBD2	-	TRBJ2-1	TGTGCCAGCAGCCGCAGCGGGGAGGGAAATGAGCAGTTCTTC	CASSRSGEGNEQFF
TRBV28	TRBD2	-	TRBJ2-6	TGTGCCAGCAGTTTCCCGAGAGGCGGGAGGAACTCTGGGGCCAACGTCCTGACTTTC	CASSFPRGGRNSGANVLTF
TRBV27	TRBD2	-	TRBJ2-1	TGTGCCAGCAGTTTCTCTAGCGGCAGCTCCTACAATGAGCAGTTCTTC	CASSFSSGSSYNEQFF
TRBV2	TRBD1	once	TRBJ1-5	TGTGCCAGCAGTGAAGGACAGGGAGATCAGCCCCAGCATTTT	CASSEGQGDQPQHF
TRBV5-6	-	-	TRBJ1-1	TGTGCCAGCAGGATAGCCATCGTTACCTCGACCCGCACTGAAGCTTTCTTT	CASRIAIVTSTRTEAFF
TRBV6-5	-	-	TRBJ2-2	TGTGCCAGCAGGCGAACCCGTAGCGTGGCCGGGGAGCTGTTTTTT	CASRRTRSVAGELFF
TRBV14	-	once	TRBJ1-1	TGTGCCAGCAGCTGGGGGCGCGGGACTGAAGCTTTCTTT	CASSWGRGTEAFF
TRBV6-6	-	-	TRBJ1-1	TGTGCCAGCAGTTATTCAGCGAGCGCTGTGAACACTGAAGCTTTCTTT	CASSYSASAVNTEAFF
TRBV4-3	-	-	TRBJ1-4	TGCGCCAGCAGACAAACCTTCGTGGACAGCTTAAATGAAAAACTGTTTTTT	CASRQTFVDSLNEKLFF
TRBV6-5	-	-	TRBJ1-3	TGTGCCAGCAGCCTCCACCCGAGCTCTGGAAACACCATATATTTT	CASSLHPSSGNTIYF
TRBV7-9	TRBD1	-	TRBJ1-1	TGTGCCAGCAGCTCGGGACAGGGTCGAGACACTGAAGCTTTCTTT	CASSSGQGRDTEAFF
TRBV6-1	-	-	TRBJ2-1	TGTGCCAGCAGTGAAGCTTATGGGGGAGAAGGACCCTACAATGAGCAGTTCTTC	CASSEAYGGEGPYNEQFF
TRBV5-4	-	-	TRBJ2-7	TGTGCCAGCAGCACCGACAGGAACTACGAGCAGTACTTC	CASSTDRNYEQYF
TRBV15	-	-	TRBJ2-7	TGTGCCACCAGCAAGCCCACCCAGGGTTACGAGCAGTACTTC	CATSKPTQGYEQYF
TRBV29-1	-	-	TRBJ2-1	TGCAGCGTTGAACCGCGGACTACACGGGACAATGAGCAGTTCTTC	CSVEPRTTRDNEQFF
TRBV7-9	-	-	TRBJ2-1	TGTGCCAGCAGCCCCAGGGGGGACAATGAGCAGTTCTTC	CASSPRGDNEQFF
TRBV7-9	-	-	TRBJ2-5	TGTGCCAGCAGCTTGGGGGGCCAAGAGACCCAGTACTTC	CASSLGGQETQYF
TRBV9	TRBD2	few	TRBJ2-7	TGTGCCAGCAGCGTAGGGGGACTAGCGGAGGGCTACGAGCAGTACTTC	CASSVGGLAEGYEQYF
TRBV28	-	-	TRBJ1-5	TGTGCCAGCAGTTCGGACCGGGTGTTGCGGGTAAGCAATCAGCCCCAGCATTTT	CASSSDRVLRVSNQPQHF
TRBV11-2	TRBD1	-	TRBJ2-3	TGTGCCAGCAGCCTTGGGACAGGGTTGCTAAATACGCAGTATTTT	CASSLGTGLLNTQYF
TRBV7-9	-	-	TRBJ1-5	TGTGCCACCGGAGGGGCCAATCAGCCCCAGCATTTT	CATGGANQPQHF
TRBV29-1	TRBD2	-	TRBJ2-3	TGCAGCGTTGACAGTGCGGGTACTAGCGGGATAACAGATACGCAGTATTTT	CSVDSAGTSGITDTQYF
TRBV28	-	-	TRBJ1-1	TGTGCCAGCAGTTACCTTGTGGGGGTGGCTGAAGCTTTCTTT	CASSYLVGVAEAFF
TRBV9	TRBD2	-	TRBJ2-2	TGTGCCAGCAGCGCCCCGGGGGGGCCCAGGGAGCTGTTTTTT	CASSAPGGPRELFF
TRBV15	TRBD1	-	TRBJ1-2	TGTGCCACCAGCAGAGGCGAGGGACAGGCCTATGGCTACACCTTC	CATSRGEGQAYGYTF
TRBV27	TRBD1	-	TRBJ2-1	TGTGCCAGCAGTTTAATGTGGACAGGGGGGTACAATGAGCAGTTCTTC	CASSLMWTGGYNEQFF
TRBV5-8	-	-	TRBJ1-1	TGTGCCAGCAGTTACTGGGCAGGCCCTGAAGCTTTCTTT	CASSYWAGPEAFF